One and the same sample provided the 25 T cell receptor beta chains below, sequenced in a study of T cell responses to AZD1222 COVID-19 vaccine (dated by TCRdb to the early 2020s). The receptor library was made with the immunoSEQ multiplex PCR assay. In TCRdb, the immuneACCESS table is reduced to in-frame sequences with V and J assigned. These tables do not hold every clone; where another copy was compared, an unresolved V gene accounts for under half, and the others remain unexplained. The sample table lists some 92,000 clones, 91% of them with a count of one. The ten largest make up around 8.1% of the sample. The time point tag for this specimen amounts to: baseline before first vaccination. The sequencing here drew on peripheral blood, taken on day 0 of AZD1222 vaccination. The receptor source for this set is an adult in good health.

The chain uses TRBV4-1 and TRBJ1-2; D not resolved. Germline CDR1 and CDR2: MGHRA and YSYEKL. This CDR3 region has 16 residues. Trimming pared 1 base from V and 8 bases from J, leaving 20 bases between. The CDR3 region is CASSQGAAGPLGGYTF. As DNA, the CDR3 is TGCGCCAGCAGCCAAGGTGCGGCAGGACCGCTGGGAGGCTACACCTTC.

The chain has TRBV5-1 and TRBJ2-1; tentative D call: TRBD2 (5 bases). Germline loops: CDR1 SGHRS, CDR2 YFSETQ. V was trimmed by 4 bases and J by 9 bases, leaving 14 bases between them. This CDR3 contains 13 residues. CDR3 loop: CASSPPSGSEQFF. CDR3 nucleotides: TGCGCCAGCAGCCCACCCTCGGGGTCTGAGCAGTTCTTC.

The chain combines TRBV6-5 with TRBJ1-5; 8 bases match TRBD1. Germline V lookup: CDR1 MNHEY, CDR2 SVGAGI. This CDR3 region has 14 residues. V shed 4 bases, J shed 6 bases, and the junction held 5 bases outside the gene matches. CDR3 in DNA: TGTGCCAGCAGTTCCGGGACAGGAGGTCAGCCCCAGCATTTT. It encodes CASSSGTGGQPQHF.

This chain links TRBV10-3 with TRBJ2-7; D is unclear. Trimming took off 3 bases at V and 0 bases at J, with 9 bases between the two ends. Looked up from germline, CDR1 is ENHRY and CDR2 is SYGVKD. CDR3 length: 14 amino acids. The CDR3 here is CAISDPRASYEQYF. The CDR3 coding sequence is TGTGCCATCAGTGATCCAAGGGCCTCCTACGAGCAGTACTTC.

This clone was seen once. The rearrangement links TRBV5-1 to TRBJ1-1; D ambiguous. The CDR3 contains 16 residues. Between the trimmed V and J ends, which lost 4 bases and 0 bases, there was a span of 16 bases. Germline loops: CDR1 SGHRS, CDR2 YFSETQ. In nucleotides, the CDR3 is TGCGCCAGCAGCGTGTCTGTTGGGAGCATGAACACTGAAGCTTTCTTT. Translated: CASSVSVGSMNTEAFF.

The CDR3 nucleotides are TGTGCCAGCGGGGGCGATCAGCCCCAGCATTTT. This sequence encodes CASGGDQPQHF. The V and J genes are TRBV9 and TRBJ1-5; TRBD1 is a possible D gene (6 bases). In germline, CDR1 is SGDLS, CDR2 YYNGEE. The CDR3 consists of 11 residues. V lost 7 bases and J 5 bases, leaving 7 bases between the germline ends.

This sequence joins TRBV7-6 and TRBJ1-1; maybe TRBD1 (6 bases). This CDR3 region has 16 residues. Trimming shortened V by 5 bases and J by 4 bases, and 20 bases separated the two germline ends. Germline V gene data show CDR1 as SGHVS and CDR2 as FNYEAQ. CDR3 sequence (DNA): TGTGCCAGCAGCGAATTTCTTATCGGGGGCGGCACTGAAGCTTTCTTT. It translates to CASSEFLIGGGTEAFF.

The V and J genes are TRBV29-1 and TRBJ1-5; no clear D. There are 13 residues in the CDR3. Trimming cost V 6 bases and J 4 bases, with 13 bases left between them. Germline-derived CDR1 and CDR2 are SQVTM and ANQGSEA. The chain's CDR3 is CSVGPEANQPQHF. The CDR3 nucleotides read TGCAGCGTCGGCCCCGAGGCGAATCAGCCCCAGCATTTT.

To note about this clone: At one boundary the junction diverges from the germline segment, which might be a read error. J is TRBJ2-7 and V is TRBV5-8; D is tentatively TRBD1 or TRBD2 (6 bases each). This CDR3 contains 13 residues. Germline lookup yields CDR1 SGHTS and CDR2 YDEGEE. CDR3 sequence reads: CASSRRAGDAPHF. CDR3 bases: TGTGCCAGCAGCCGGAGGGCAGGGGATGCCCCCCACTTC.

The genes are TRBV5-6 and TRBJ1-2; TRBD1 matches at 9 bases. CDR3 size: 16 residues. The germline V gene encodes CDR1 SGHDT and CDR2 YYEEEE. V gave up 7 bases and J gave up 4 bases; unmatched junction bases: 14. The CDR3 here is CASHRDRDNLGYGYTF. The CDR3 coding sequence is TGTGCCAGCCACCGGGACAGGGATAACCTTGGCTATGGCTACACCTTC.

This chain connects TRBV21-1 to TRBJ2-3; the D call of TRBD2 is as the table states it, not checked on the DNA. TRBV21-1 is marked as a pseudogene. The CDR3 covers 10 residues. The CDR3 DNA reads TGTGATCTGATCGCGGATACGCAGTATTTT. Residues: CDLIADTQYF.

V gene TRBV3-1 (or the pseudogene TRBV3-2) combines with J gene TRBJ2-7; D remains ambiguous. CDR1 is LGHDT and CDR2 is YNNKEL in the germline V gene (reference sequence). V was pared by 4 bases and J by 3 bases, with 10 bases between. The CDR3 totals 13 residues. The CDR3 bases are TGTGCCAGCAGCCGAATCGGAAGCTACGAGCAGTACTTC. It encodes CASSRIGSYEQYF.

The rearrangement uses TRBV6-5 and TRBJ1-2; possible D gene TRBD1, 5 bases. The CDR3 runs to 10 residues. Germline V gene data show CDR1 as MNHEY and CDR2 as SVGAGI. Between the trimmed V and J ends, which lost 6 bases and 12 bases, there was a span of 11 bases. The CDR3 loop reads CASSGRANTF. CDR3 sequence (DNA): TGTGCCAGCAGCGGCAGGGCCAACACCTTC.

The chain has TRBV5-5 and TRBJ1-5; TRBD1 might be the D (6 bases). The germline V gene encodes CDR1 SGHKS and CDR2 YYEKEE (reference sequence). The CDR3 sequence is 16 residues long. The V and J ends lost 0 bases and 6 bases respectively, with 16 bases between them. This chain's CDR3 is CASSLEGGQRGQPQHF. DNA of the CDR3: TGTGCCAGCAGCTTGGAGGGGGGGCAGAGGGGTCAGCCCCAGCATTTT.

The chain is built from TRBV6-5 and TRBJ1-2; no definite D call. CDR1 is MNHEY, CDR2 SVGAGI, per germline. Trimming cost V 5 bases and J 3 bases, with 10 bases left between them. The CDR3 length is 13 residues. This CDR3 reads CASSIGGDYGYTF. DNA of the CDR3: TGTGCCAGCAGTATAGGCGGAGACTATGGCTACACCTTC.

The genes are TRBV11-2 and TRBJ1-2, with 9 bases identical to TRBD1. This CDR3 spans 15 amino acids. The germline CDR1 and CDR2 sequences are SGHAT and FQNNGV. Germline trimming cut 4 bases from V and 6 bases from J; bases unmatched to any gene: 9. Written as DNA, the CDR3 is TGTGCCAGCAGCTCAGACCGGGACAGGGCCCATGGCTACACCTTC. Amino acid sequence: CASSSDRDRAHGYTF.

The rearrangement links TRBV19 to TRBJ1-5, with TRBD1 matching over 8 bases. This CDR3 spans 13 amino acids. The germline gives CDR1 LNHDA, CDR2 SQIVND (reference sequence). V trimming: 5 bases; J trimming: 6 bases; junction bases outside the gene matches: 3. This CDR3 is CASSGTGFQPQHF. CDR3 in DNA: TGTGCCAGTAGTGGGACAGGATTTCAGCCCCAGCATTTT.

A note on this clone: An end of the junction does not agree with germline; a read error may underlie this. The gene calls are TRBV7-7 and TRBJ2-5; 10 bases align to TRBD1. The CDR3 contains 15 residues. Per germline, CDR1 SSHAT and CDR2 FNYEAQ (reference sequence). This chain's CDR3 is CASSLAWDRGETQYF. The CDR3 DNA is TGTGCTAGCAGCTTAGCGTGGGACAGGGGAGAGACCCAGTACTTC.

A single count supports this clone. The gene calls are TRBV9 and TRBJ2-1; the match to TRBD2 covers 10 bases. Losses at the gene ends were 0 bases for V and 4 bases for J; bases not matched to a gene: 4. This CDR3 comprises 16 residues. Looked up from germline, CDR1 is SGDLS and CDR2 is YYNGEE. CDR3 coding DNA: TGTGCCAGCAGCGTAGATGGACTAGCGGTATACAATGAGCAGTTCTTC. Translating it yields CASSVDGLAVYNEQFF.

Here the CDR3 reads CASSLIPDSSYNEQFF. CDR3 nucleotides: TGTGCCAGCAGTTTGATTCCGGACAGCTCCTACAATGAGCAGTTCTTC. J is TRBJ2-1 and V is TRBV27; D may be TRBD1 (6 bases). V was pared by 3 bases and J by 0 bases, with 12 bases between. There are 16 residues in the CDR3. In germline, CDR1 is MNHEY, CDR2 SMNVEV (reference sequence).

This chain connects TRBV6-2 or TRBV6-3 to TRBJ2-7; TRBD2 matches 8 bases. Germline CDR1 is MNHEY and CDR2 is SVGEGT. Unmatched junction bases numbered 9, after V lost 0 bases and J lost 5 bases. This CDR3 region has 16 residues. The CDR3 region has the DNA TGTGCCAGCAGTTACTCAGTCGGCGGGGGGTCCCACGAGCAGTACTTC. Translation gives CASSYSVGGGSHEQYF.

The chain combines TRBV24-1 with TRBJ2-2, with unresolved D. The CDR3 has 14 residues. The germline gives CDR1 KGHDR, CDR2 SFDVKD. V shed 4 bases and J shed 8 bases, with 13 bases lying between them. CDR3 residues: CATSDPGWTGELFF. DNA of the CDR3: TGTGCCACCAGTGACCCCGGTTGGACGGGGGAGCTGTTTTTT.

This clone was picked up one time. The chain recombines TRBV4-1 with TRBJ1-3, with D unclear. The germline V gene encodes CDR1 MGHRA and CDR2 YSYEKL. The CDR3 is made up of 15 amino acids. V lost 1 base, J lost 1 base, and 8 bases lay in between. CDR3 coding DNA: TGCGCCAGCAGCCAAGGAGGTCTATCTGGAAACACCATATATTTT. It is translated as CASSQGGLSGNTIYF.

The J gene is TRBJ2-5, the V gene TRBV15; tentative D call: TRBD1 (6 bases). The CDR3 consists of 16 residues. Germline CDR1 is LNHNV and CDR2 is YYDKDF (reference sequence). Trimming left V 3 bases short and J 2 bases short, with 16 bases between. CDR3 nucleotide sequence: TGTGCCACCAGCAGCGATAAAACCGGGACACAAGAGACCCAGTACTTC. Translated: CATSSDKTGTQETQYF.

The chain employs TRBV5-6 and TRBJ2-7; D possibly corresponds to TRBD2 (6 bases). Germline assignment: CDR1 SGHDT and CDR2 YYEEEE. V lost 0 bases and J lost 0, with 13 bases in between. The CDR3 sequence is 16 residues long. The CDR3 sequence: CASSLVPAGTSYEQYF. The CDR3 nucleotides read TGTGCCAGCAGCTTGGTTCCGGCGGGGACCTCCTACGAGCAGTACTTC.